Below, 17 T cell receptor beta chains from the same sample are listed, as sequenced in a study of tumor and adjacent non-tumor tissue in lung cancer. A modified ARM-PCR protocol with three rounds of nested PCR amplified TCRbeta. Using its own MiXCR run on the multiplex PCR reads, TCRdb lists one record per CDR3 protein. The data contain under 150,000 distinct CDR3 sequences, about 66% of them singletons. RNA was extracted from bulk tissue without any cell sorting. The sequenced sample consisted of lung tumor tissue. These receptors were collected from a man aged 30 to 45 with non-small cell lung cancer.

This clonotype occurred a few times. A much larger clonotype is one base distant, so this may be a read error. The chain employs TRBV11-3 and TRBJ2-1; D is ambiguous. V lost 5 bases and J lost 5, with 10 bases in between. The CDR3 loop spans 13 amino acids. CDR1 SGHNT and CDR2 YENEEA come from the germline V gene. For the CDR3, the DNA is TGTGCCAGCAGCCTCGGACCGCACAATGAGCAGTTCTTC. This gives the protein CASSLGPHNEQFF.

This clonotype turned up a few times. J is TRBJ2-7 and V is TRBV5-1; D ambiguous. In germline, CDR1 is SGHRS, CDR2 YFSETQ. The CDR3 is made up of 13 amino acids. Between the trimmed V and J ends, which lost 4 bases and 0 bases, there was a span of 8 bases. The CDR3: CASSILSSYEQYF. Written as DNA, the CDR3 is TGCGCCAGCAGCATCTTGAGCTCCTACGAGCAGTACTTC.

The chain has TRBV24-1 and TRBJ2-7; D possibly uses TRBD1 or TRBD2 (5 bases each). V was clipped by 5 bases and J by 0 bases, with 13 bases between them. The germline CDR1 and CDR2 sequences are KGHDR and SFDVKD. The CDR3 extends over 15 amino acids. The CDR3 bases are TGTGCCACCAGTGCTGGAGTGAGGGGCTCCTACGAGCAGTACTTC. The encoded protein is CATSAGVRGSYEQYF.

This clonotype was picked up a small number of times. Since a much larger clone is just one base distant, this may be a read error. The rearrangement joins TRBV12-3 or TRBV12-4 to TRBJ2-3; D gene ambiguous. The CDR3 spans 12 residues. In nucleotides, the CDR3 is TGTGCCAACAGTGTCAGTGTAAATACGCAGTATTTT. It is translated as CANSVSVNTQYF.

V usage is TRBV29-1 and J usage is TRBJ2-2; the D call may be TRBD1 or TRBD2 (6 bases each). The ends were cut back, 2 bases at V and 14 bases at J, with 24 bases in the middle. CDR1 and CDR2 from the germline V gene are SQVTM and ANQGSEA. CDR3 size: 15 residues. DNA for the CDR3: TGCAGCGTTGAATTGGGACGCAGGGGTCGGCGGGGACTGTTTTTT. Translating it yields CSVELGRRGRRGLFF.

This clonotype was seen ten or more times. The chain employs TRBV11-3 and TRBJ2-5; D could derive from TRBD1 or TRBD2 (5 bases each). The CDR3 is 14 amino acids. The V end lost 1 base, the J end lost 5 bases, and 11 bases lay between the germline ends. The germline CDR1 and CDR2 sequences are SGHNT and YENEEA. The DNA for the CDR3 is TGTGCCAGCAGCTTAGTCGGGACCCGGGAGACCCAGTACTTC. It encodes CASSLVGTRETQYF.

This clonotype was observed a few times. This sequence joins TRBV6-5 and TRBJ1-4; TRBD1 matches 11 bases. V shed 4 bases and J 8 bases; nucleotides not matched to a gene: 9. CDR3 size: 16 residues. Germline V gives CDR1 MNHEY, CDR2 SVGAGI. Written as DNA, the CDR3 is TGTGCCAGCAGTTCCCTAAGCGGGACAGGGGGGGAAAAACTGTTTTTT. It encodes CASSSLSGTGGEKLFF.

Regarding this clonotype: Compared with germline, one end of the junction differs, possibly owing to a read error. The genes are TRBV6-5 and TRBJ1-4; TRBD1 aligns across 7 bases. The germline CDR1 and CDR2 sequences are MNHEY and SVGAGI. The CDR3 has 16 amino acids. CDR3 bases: TGTGTCAGCAGTCCCCAACCGGGACAGCGTCATGAAAAACTGTTTTTT. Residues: CVSSPQPGQRHEKLFF.

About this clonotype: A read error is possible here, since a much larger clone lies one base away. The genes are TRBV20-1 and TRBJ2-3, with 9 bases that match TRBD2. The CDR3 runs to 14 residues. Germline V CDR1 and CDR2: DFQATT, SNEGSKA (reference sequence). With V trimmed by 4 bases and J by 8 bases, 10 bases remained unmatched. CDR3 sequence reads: CSATTGGRALTQYF. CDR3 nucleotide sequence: TGCAGTGCTACGACTGGCGGGAGGGCCCTTACGCAGTATTTT.

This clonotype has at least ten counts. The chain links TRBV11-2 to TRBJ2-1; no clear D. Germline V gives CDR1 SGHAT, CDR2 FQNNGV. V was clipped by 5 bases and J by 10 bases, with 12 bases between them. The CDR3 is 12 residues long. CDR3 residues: CASSALAAEQFF. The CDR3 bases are TGTGCCAGCAGCGCCCTGGCCGCCGAGCAGTTCTTC.

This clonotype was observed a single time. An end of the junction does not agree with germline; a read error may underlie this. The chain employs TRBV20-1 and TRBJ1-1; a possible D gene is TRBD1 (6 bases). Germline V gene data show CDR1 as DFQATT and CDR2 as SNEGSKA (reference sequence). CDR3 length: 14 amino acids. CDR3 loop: CSVRDLTGNTEAFF. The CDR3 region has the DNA TGCAGTGTTAGAGATCTGACAGGCAATACTGAAGCTTTCTTT.

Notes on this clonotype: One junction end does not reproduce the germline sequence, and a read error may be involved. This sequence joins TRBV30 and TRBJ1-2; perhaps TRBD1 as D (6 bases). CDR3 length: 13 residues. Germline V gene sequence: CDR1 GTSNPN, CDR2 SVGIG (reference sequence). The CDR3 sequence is CTWSGNRDHGYTF. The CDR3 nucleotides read TGTACCTGGAGTGGAAACAGGGACCATGGCTACACCTTC.

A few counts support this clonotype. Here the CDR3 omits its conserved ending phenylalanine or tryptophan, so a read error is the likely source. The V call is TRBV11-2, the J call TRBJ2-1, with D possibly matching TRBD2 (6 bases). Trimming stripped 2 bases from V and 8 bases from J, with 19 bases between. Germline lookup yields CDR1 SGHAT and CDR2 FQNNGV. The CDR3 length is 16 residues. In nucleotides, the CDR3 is TGTGCCAGCAGCTTATATGCTAGCGCGTCCTATGATGAGCAGTTCCTC. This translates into CASSLYASASYDEQFL.

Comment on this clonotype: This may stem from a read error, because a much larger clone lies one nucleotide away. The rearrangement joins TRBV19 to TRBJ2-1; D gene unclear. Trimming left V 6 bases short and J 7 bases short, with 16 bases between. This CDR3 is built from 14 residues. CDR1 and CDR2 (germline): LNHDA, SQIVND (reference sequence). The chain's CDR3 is CASRTDPAMNEQFF. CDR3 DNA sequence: TGTGCCAGTAGGACGGACCCCGCGATGAATGAGCAGTTCTTC.

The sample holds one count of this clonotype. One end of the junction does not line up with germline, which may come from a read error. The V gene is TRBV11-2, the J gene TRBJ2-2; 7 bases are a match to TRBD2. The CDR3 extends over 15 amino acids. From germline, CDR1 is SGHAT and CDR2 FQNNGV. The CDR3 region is CTSSLVGLAEIKLFF. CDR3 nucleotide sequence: TGTACCAGCAGCTTAGTGGGGCTAGCGGAAATAAAGCTGTTTTTT.

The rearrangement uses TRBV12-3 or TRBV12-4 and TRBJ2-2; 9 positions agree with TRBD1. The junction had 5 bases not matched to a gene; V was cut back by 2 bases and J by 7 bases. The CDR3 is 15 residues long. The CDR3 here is CASSLTQGAHGELFF. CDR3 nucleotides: TGTGCCAGCAGTTTAACACAGGGGGCGCACGGGGAGCTGTTTTTT.

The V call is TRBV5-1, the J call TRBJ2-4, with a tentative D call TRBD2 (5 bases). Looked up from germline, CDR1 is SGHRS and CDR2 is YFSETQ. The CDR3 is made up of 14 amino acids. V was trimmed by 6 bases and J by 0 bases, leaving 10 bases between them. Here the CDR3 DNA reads TGCGCCAGCACCCCCGGACTAGCCAAAAACATTCAGTACTTC. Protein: CASTPGLAKNIQYF.